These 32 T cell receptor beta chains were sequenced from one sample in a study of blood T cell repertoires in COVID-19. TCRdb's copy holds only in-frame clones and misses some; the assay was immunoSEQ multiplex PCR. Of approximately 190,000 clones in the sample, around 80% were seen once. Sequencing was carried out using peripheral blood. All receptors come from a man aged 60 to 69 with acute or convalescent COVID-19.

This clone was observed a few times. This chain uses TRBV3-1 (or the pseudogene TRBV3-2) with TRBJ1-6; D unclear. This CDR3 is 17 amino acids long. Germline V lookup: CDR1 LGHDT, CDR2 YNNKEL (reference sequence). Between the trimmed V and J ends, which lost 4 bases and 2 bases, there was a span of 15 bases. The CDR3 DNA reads TGTGCCAGCAGCCGAGAGATCGATTCGGCCTATAATTCACCCCTCCACTTT. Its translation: CASSREIDSAYNSPLHF.

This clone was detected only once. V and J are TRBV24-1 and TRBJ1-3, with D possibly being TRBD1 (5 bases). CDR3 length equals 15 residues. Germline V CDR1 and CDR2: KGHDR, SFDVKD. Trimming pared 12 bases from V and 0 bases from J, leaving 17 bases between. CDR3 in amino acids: CAPSGGGRSGNTIYF. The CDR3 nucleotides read TGTGCCCCGTCCGGGGGGGGACGCTCTGGAAACACCATATATTTT.

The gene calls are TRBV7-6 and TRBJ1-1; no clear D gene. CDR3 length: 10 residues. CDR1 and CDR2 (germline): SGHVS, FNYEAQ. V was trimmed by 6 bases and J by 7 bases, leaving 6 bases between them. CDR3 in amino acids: CASRTLEAFF. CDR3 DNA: TGTGCCAGCAGGACACTTGAAGCTTTCTTT.

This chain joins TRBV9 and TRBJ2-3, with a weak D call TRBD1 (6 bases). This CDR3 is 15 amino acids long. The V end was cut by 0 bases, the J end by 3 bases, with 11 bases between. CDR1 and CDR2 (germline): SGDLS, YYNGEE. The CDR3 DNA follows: TGTGCCAGCAGCGTAGGGGGGCGGGTGACAGATACGCAGTATTTT. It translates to CASSVGGRVTDTQYF. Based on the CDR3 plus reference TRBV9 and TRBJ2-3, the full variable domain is DSGVTQTPKHLITATGQRVTLRCSPRSGDLSVYWYQQSLDQGLQFLIQYYNGEERAKGNILERFSAQQFPDLHSELNLSSLELGDSALYFCASSVGGRVTDTQYFGPGTRLTVL.

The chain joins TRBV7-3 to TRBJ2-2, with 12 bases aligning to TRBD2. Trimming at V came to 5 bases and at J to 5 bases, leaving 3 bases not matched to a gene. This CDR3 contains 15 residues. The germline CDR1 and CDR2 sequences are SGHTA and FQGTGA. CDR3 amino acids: CASSRGTSGTGELFF. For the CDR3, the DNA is TGTGCCAGCAGCCGTGGGACTAGCGGGACCGGGGAGCTGTTTTTT.

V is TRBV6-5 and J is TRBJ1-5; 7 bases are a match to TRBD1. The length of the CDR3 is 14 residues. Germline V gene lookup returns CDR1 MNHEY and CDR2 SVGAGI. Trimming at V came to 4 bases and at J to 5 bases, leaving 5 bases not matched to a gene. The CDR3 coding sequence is TGTGCCAGCAGTTCCCCAGGGGGGTATCAGCCCCAGCATTTT. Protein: CASSSPGGYQPQHF.

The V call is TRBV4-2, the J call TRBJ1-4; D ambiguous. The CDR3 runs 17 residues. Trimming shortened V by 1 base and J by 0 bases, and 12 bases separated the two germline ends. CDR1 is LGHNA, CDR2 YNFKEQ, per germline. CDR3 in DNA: TGTGCCAGCAGCCAAGGATCGGGAGAACCAACTAATGAAAAACTGTTTTTT. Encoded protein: CASSQGSGEPTNEKLFF.

The CDR3 loop reads CASSNSRRLNTGELFF. The DNA of the CDR3 is TGTGCCAGTAGTAACAGCCGACGATTGAACACCGGGGAGCTGTTTTTT. This chain uses TRBV19 with TRBJ2-2; D is ambiguous. CDR1 is LNHDA and CDR2 is SQIVND in the germline V gene (reference sequence). The CDR3 runs 16 residues. V lost 4 bases and J lost 1, with 13 bases in between.

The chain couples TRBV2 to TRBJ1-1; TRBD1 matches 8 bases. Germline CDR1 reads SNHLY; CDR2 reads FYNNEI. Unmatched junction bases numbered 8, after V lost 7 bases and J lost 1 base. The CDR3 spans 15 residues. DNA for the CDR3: TGTGCCAGCATTCAGGACAGGGAGCCGAACACTGAAGCTTTCTTT. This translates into CASIQDREPNTEAFF.

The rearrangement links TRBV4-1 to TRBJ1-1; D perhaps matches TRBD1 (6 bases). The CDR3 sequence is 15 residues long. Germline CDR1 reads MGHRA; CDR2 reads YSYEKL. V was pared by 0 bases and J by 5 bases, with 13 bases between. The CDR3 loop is CASSQEGGRGTEAFF. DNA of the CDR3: TGCGCCAGCAGCCAAGAGGGGGGGCGAGGTACTGAAGCTTTCTTT.

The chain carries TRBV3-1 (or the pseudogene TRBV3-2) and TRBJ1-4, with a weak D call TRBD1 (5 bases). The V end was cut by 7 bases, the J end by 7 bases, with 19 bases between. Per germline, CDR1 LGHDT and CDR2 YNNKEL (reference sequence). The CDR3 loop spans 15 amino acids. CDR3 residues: CASTPAAGRREKLFF. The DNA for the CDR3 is TGTGCCAGCACTCCGGCGGCAGGGAGGCGTGAAAAACTGTTTTTT.

CDR3 DNA sequence: TGTGCCAGTAGTATAAACTTGGGGCAGAGAAATCAGCCCCAGCATTTT. As protein: CASSINLGQRNQPQHF. The rearrangement links TRBV19 to TRBJ1-5; weak D call: TRBD1 (5 bases). The CDR3 consists of 16 residues. Germline CDR1 is LNHDA and CDR2 is SQIVND (reference sequence). Trimming took 2 bases from V and 4 from J, leaving 15 bases between them.

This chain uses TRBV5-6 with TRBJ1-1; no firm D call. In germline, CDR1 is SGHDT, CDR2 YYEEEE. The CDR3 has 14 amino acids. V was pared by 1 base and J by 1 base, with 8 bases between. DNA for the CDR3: TGTGCCAGCAGCTTGCCCACAGAGAACACTGAAGCTTTCTTT. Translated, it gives CASSLPTENTEAFF.

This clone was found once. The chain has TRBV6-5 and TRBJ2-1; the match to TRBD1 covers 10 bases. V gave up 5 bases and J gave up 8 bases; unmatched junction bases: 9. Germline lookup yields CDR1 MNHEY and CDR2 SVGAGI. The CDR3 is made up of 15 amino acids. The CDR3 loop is CASSPTGTGDYEQFF. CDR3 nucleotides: TGTGCCAGCAGTCCTACCGGGACAGGGGACTATGAGCAGTTCTTC.

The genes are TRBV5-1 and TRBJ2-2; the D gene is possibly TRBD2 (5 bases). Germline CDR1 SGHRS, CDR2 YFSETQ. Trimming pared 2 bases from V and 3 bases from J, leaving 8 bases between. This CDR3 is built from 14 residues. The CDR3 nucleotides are TGCGCCAGCAGCTTCGACGGGGACACCGGGGAGCTGTTTTTT. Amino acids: CASSFDGDTGELFF.

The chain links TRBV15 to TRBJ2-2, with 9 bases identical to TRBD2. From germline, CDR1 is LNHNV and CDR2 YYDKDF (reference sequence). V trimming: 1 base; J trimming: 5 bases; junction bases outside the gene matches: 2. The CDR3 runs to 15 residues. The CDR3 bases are TGTGCCACCAGCAGAGTAGCGGGAGAGACCGGGGAGCTGTTTTTT. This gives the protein CATSRVAGETGELFF.

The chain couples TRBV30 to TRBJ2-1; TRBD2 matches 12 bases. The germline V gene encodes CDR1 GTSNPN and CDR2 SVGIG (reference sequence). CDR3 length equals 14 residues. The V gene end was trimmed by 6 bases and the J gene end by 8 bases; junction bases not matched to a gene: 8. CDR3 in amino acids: CACPPSGRVDEQFF. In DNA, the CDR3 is TGTGCCTGCCCTCCTAGCGGGAGGGTCGATGAGCAGTTCTTC.

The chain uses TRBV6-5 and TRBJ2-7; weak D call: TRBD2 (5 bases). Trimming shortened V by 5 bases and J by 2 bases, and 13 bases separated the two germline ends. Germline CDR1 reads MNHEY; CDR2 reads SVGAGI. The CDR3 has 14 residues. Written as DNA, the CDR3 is TGTGCCAGCAGTCGCTCTAGCAAAACCTACGAGCAGTACTTC. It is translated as CASSRSSKTYEQYF.

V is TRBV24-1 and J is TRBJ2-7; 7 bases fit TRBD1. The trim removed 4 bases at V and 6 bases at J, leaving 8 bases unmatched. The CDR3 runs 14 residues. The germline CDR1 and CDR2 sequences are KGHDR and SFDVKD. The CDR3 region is CATSEAGTVAEQYF. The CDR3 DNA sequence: TGTGCCACCAGTGAGGCCGGGACAGTAGCCGAGCAGTACTTC.

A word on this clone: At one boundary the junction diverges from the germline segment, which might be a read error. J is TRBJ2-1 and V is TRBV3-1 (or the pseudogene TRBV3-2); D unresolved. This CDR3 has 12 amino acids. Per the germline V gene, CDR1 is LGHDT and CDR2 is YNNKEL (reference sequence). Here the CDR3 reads CASSQDLTTPLF. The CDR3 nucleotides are TGTGCCAGCAGCCAAGATCTCACTACACCCCTCTTC.

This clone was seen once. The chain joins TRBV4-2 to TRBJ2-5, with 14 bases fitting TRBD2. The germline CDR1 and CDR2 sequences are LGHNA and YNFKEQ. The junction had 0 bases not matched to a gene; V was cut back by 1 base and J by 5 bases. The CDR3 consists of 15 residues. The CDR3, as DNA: TGTGCCAGCAGCCAAGGGACTAGCGGGGGGGAGACCCAGTACTTC. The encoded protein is CASSQGTSGGETQYF.

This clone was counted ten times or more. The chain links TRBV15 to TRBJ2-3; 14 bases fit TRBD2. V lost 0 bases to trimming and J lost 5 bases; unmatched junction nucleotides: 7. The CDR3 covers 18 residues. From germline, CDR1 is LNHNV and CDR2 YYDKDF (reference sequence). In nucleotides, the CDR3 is TGTGCCACCAGCAGAGATGGGACTAGCGGGAGAGGGGGAGATACGCAGTATTTT. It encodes CATSRDGTSGRGGDTQYF.

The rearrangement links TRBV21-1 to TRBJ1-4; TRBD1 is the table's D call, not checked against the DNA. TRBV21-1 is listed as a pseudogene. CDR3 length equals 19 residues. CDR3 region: CASSSLDRSSTATNEKLFF. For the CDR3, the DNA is TGTGCCAGCAGCTCCCTGGACAGGTCCTCTACTGCAACTAATGAAAAACTGTTTTTT.

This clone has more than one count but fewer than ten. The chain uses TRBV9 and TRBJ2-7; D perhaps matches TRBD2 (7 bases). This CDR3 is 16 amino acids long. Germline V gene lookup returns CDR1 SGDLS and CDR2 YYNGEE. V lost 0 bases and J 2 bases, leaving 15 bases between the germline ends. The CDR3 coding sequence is TGTGCCAGCAGCGTAGACCCCCAGGGGAGGGCCTACGAGCAGTACTTC. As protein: CASSVDPQGRAYEQYF.

The CDR3 nucleotides are TGTGCCAGCAGCCCCGGACAGAGGGAGACCCAGTACTTC. Protein sequence: CASSPGQRETQYF. V and J are TRBV7-2 and TRBJ2-5; D may be TRBD1 (6 bases). V gave up 5 bases and J gave up 5 bases, with 12 bases separating them. The CDR3 is made up of 13 amino acids. CDR1 SGHTA and CDR2 FQGNSA come from the germline V gene.

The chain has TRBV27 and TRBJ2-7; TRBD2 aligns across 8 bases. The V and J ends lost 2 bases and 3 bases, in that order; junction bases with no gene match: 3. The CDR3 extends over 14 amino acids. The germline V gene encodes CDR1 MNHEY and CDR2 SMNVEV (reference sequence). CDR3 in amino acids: CASSLTGGRYEQYF. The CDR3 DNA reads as TGTGCCAGCAGTTTAACGGGGGGGCGCTACGAGCAGTACTTC.

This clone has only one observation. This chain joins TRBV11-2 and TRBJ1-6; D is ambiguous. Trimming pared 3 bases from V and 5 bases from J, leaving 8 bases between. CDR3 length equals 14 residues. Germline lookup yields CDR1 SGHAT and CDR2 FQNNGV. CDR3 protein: CASSFWRNNSPLHF. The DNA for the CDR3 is TGTGCCAGCAGCTTTTGGAGGAATAATTCACCCCTCCACTTT.

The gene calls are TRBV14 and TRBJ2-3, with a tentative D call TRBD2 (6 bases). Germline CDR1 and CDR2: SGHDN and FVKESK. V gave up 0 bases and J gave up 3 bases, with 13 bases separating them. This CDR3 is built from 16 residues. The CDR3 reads CASSQDRLGGTDTQYF. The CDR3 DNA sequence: TGTGCCAGCAGCCAAGATAGGCTAGGAGGGACAGATACGCAGTATTTT.

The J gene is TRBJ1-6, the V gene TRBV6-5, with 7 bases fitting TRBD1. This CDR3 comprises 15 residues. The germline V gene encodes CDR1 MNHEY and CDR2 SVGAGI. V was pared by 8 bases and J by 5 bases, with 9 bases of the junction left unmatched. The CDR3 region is CASREPGTDNSPLHF. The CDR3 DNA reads TGTGCCAGCCGAGAACCCGGGACAGATAATTCACCCCTCCACTTT.

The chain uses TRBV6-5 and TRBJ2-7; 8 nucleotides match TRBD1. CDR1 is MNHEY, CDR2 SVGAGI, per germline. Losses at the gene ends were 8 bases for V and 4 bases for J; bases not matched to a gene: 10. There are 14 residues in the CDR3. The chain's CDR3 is CASSHRTGIYEQYF. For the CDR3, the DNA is TGTGCCAGCTCCCACAGGACAGGGATTTACGAGCAGTACTTC.

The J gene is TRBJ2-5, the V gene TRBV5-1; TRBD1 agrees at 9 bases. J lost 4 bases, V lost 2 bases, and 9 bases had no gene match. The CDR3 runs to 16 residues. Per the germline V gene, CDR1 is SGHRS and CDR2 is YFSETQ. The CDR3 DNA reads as TGCGCCAGCAGCTTTGTTGGAACAGGGGGCTTAGAGACCCAGTACTTC. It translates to CASSFVGTGGLETQYF.

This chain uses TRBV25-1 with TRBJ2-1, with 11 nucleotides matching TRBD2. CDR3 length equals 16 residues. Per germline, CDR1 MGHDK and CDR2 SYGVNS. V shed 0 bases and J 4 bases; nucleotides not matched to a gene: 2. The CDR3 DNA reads TGTGCCAGCAGTGAATATTTAGCGGGAGGGTACAATGAGCAGTTCTTC. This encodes CASSEYLAGGYNEQFF. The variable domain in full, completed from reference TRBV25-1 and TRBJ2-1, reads EADIYQTPRYLVIGTGKKITLECSQTMGHDKMYWYQQDPGMELHLIHYSYGVNSTEKGDLSSESTVSRIRTEHFPLTLESARPSHTSQYLCASSEYLAGGYNEQFFGPGTRLTVL.